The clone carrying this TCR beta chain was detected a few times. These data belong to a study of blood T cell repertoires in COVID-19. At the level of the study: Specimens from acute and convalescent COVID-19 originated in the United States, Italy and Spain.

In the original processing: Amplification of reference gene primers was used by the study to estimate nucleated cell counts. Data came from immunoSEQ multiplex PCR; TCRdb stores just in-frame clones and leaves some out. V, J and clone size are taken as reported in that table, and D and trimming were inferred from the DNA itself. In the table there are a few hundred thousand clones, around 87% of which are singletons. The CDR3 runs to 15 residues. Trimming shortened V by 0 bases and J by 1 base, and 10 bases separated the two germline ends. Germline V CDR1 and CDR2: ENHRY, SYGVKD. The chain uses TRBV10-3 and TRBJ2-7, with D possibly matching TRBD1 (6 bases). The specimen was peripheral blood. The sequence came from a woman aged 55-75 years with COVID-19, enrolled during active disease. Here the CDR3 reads CAISESRGPSYEQYF. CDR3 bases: TGTGCCATCAGTGAGTCCAGGGGCCCGTCCTACGAGCAGTACTTC.